This T cell receptor beta chain stems from a study of blood T cell repertoires in COVID-19. Profiling relied on immunoSEQ multiplex PCR, and the TCRdb table lists in-frame clones only, not all of them. Seen here are around 150,000 clones, 75% to 90% observed once, and the top ten hold approximately 3%. The CDR3 totals 14 residues. After removal of 6 bases from V and 6 bases from J, the junction contained 7 bases not matched to a gene. CDR1 and CDR2 from the germline V gene are MNHEY and SVGEGT. The chain is built from TRBV6-2 or TRBV6-3 and TRBJ2-2; 7 bases map to TRBD1. Material for sequencing was peripheral blood. The receptor was derived from a woman in her fifties or sixties with active COVID-19. This CDR3 reads CASSRGSSAGELFF. The CDR3 DNA follows: TGTGCCAGCAGCAGGGGGAGCTCGGCCGGGGAGCTGTTTTTT.